This TCR beta chain derives from a study of post-analysis software for immune sequencing data. Whole-study context: Relapsing-remitting, secondary progressive and progressive-relapsing multiple sclerosis courses were included.

The library was made from cDNA and included unique molecular identifiers. Between roughly 1 and 10 million T cells gave rise to 500,000 to 600,000 cDNA molecules. TCRdb analysed the PCR reads with MiXCR anew, one entry per CDR3 protein. The profile covers approximately 180,000 distinct CDR3 sequences, with 30% appearing a single time and 1.5% taken by the ten largest. Notes on the study in general: Controls showed lower frequencies than patients for 4 or 5 TRBV segments, and TRBV5-6, TRBV5-1 and TRBV20-1 were among these. For normalized Chao1 diversity, multiple sclerosis patients scored significantly lower than controls did. Samples sharing a preparation batch grouped tightly together when assessed by F measure.

To note about this clonotype: Its specificity is not known.

Germline assignment: CDR1 SEHNR and CDR2 FQNEAQ (reference sequence). The length of the CDR3 is 13 residues. V lost 3 bases, J lost 4 bases, and 9 bases lay in between. The chain couples TRBV7-9 to TRBJ2-5, with D unclear. Sample: blood. The clonotype was recovered from a girl between 5 and 17 years old with multiple sclerosis. CDR3 sequence reads: CASSFSVPETQYF. The CDR3 DNA sequence: TGTGCCAGCAGCTTTTCAGTCCCAGAGACCCAGTACTTC.